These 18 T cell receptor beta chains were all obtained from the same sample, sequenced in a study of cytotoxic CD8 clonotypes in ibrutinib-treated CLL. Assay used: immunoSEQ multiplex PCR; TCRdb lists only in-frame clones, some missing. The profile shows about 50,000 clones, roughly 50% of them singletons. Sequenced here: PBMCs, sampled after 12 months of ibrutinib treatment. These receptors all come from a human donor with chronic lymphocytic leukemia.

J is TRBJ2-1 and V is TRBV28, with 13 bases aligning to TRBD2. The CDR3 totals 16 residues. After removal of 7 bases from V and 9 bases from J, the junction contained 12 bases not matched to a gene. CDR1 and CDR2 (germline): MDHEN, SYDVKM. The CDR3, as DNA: TGTGCCAGCACTTCATGGACTAGCGGGAGTTGGGGTGAGCAGTTCTTC. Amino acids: CASTSWTSGSWGEQFF.

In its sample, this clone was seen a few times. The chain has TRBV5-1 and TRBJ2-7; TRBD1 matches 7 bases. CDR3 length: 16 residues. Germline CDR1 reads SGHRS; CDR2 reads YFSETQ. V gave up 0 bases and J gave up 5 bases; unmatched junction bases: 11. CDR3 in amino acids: CASSLESHRGRDEQYF. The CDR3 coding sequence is TGCGCCAGCAGCTTGGAAAGCCACAGGGGAAGGGACGAGCAGTACTTC. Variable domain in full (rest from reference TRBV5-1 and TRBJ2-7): KAGVTQTPRYLIKTRGQQVTLSCSPISGHRSVSWYQQTPGQGLQFLFEYFSETQRNKGNFPGRFSGRQFSNSRSEMNVSTLELGDSALYLCASSLESHRGRDEQYFGPGTRLTVT.

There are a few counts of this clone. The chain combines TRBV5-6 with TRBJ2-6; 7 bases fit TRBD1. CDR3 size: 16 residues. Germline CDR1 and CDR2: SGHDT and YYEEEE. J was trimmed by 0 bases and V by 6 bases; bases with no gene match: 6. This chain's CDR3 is CASNTGQPSGANVLTF. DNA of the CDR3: TGTGCCAGCAATACGGGACAGCCCTCTGGGGCCAACGTCCTGACTTTC.

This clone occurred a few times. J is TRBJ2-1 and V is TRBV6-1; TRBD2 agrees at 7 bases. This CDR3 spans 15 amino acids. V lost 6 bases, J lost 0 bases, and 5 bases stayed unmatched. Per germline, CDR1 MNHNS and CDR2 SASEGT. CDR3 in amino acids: CASSPRGSSYNEQFF. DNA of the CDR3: TGTGCCAGCAGCCCGCGGGGGAGCTCCTACAATGAGCAGTTCTTC.

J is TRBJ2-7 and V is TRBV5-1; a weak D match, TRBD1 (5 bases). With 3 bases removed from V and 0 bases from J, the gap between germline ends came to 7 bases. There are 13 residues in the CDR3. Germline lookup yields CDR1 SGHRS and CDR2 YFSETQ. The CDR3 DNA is TGCGCCAGCAGCTCGACAGTCTCCTACGAGCAGTACTTC. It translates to CASSSTVSYEQYF.

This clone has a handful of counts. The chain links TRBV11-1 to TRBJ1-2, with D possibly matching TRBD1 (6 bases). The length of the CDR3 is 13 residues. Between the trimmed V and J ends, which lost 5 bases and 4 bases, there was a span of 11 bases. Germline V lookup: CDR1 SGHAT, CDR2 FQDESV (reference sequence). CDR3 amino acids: CASSRQDAYGYTF. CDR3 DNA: TGTGCCAGCAGCCGACAGGACGCCTATGGCTACACCTTC. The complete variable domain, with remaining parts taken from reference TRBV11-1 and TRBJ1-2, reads EAEVAQSPRYKITEKSQAVAFWCDPISGHATLYWYRQILGQGPELLVQFQDESVVDDSQLPKDRFSAERLKGVDSTLKIQPAELGDSAMYLCASSRQDAYGYTFGSGTRLTVV.

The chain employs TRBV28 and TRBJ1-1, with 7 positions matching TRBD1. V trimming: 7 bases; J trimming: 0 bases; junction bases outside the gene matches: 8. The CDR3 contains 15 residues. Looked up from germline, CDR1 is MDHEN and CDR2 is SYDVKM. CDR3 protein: CASTRTGLMNTEAFF. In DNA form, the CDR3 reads TGTGCCAGCACGAGGACAGGCCTCATGAACACTGAAGCTTTCTTT.

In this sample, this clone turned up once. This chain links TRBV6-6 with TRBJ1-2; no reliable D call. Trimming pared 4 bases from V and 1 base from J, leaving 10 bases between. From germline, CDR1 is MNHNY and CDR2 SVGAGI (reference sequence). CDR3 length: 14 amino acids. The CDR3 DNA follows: TGTGCCAGCAGTTGGGGTCCCAATAACTATGGCTACACCTTC. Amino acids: CASSWGPNNYGYTF.

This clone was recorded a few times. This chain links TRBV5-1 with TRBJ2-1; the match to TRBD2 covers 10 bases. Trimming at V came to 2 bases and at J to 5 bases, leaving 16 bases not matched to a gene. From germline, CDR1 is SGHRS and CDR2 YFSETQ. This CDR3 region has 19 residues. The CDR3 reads CASSFRLAGEGWRDNEQFF. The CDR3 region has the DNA TGCGCCAGCAGCTTCCGGCTAGCGGGAGAAGGCTGGAGGGACAATGAGCAGTTCTTC.

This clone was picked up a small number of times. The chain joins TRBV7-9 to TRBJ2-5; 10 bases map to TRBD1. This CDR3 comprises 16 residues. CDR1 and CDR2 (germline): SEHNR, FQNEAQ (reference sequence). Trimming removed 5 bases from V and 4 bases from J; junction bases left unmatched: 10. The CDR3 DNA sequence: TGTGCCAGCAGCGTATACCGGGACAGGGGAGGAGAGACCCAGTACTTC. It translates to CASSVYRDRGGETQYF.

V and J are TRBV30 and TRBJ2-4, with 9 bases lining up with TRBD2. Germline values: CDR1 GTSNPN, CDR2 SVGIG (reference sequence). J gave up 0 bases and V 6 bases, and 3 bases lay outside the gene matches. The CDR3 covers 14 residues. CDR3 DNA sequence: TGTGCCTGCCGACTAGCGGTAGCCAAAAACATTCAGTACTTC. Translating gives CACRLAVAKNIQYF.

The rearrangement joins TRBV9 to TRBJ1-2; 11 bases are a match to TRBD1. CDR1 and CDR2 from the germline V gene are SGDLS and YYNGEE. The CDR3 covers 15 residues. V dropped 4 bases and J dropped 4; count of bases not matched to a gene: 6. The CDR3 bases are TGTGCCAGCAGCTCCACCGGGACAGGGGGCTATGGCTACACCTTC. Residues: CASSSTGTGGYGYTF. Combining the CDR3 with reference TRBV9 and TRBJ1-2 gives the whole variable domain DSGVTQTPKHLITATGQRVTLRCSPRSGDLSVYWYQQSLDQGLQFLIQYYNGEERAKGNILERFSAQQFPDLHSELNLSSLELGDSALYFCASSSTGTGGYGYTFGSGTRLTVV.

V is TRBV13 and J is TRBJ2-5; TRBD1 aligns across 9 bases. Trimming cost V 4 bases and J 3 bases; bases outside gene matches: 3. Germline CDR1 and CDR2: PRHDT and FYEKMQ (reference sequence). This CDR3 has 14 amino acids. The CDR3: CASSSDRGEETQYF. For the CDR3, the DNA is TGTGCCAGCAGCTCCGACAGGGGGGAAGAGACCCAGTACTTC.

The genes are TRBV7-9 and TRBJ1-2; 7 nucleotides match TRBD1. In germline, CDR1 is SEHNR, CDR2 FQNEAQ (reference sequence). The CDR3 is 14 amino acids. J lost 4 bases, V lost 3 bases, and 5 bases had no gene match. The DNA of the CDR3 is TGTGCCAGCAGCTTCCAGGGACAGACCTATGGCTACACCTTC. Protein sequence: CASSFQGQTYGYTF.

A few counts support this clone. The CDR3 DNA sequence: TGTGCCAGCAGTTTATCGCTGGGGGGGGAACTGTTTTTT. This gives the protein CASSLSLGGELFF. J is TRBJ1-4 and V is TRBV27; the D gene is possibly TRBD1 (5 bases). CDR3 size: 13 residues. V was cut by 0 bases and J by 12 bases, with 11 bases left in between. Germline CDR1 MNHEY, CDR2 SMNVEV (reference sequence).

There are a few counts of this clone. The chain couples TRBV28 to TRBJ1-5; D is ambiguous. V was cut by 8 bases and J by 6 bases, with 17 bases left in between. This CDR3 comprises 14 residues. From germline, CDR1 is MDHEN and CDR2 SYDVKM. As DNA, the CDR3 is TGTGCCAGCGGAGGAGGAACCGTAGGTCAGCCCCAGCATTTT. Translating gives CASGGGTVGQPQHF.

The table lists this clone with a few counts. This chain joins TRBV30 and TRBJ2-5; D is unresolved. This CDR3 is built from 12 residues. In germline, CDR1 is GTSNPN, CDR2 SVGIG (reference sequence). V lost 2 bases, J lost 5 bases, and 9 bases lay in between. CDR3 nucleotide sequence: TGTGCCTGGAGTTCTCTGGGGGAGACCCAGTACTTC. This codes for CAWSSLGETQYF.

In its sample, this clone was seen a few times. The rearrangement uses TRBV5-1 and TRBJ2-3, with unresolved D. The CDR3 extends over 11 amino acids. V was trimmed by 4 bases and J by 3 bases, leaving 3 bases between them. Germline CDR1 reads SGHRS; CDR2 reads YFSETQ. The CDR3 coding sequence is TGCGCCAGCAGCGAAACAGATACGCAGTATTTT. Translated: CASSETDTQYF.